This T cell receptor beta chain was obtained from a study of blood T cell repertoires in COVID-19. As for the study in general: The origin of the acute and convalescent COVID-19 samples was the United States, Italy and Spain. In each case, the material was cDNA or gDNA derived from T cells, B-cell-depleted T cells, or PBMCs.

As handled by the study authors: Reference gene primer amplification gave estimated nucleated cell counts. Only in-frame clones appear in the TCRdb table, and some are missing; sequencing was by immunoSEQ multiplex PCR. The V and J calls and clone size were taken over from that table, and D and trimming were inferred from the DNA. The table shows around 260,000 clones, with 87% occurring only once. Germline CDR1 and CDR2: MNHEY and SVGAGI. This CDR3 comprises 15 residues. With V trimmed by 4 bases and J by 3 bases, 3 bases remained unmatched. The chain links TRBV6-5 to TRBJ2-1; TRBD1 matches at 10 bases. The source of this sequence is a woman in her 40s who had recovered from COVID-19. Material: peripheral blood. The chain's CDR3 is CASSSGTGDYNEQFF. For the CDR3, the DNA is TGTGCCAGCAGTTCCGGGACAGGGGACTACAATGAGCAGTTCTTC.